This TCR beta chain derives from a study of blood T cell repertoires in COVID-19. Study-wide context: Sources were T cells, B-cell-depleted T cells, or PBMCs; the material itself was cDNA or gDNA.

Per the original methods: The assay estimated nucleated cells by amplifying reference gene primers. Libraries were prepared by immunoSEQ multiplex PCR; TCRdb keeps only in-frame clonotypes and omits some of them. The DNA was the basis for D and trimming; V, J and clone size are from that table. The sample shows about 170,000 clones, around 83% of them seen only once. Germline V gene lookup returns CDR1 SEHNR and CDR2 FQNEAQ (reference sequence). CDR3 size: 18 residues. Trimming removed 6 bases at V and 5 bases at J, with 26 bases between. The material sequenced was peripheral blood. The TCR was taken from a woman of 80 years or more in a cohort sampled during active or convalescent COVID-19. The V and J genes are TRBV7-9 and TRBJ2-1, with a tentative D call TRBD1 (6 bases). The CDR3, as DNA: TGTGCCAGCAGACCTCCTTTCCGGGACACACGAAAGAACAATGAGCAGTTCTTC. Amino acid sequence: CASRPPFRDTRKNNEQFF.